This T cell receptor beta chain was profiled in a study of cytomegalovirus exposure and HLA in healthy donors. Despite likely unrecorded immune exposures, the donors were nominally healthy at the time of sampling. The PCR made use of 60 Vbeta and 13 Jbeta primers. Here immunoSEQ multiplex PCR was the method, and the copy in TCRdb shows in-frame clones only, minus some. There are around 140,000 clones in the sample; 80% occur only once, and under 5% lies in the top ten. Germline V gives CDR1 SGHNT, CDR2 YYREEE (reference sequence). This CDR3 comprises 12 residues. V lost 6 bases, J lost 2 bases, and 0 bases stayed unmatched.

The material sequenced was PBMCs. V and J are TRBV5-4 and TRBJ2-5, with TRBD2 matching 8 bases. The source of this sequence is a middle-aged man in good health and CMV-seronegative. In DNA, the CDR3 is TGTGCCAGCAAGCGGGGGCAAGAGACCCAGTACTTC. Encoded protein: CASKRGQETQYF.